The clone carrying this T cell receptor (beta chain) is medium-sized (0.01 to 0.1%). Described time point: sample taken at primary tumor resection. Whole RNA was taken from tumor, nontumor lung or frozen PBMC; it was then sequenced unsorted. TCRdb reprocessed the 5' RACE reads via MiXCR and lists one record per CDR3 protein. The sample holds 710 or so distinct CDR3 sequences, more than 10% seen once. This CDR3 region has 15 residues. Deletions cut 5 bases from V and 3 bases from J, with 14 bases between. CDR1 is MDHEN, CDR2 SYDVKM, per germline. The data are from a study of spatial heterogeneity in lung cancer.

The starting material was normal lung tissue next to the tumor, obtained at surgery. The chain has TRBV28 and TRBJ1-5; tentatively, D is TRBD1 (6 bases). This TCR came from a male donor with early-stage non-small cell lung cancer. The DNA for the CDR3 is TGTGCCAGCAGTCCGTCGACAGGACACAATCAGCCCCAGCATTTT. It translates to CASSPSTGHNQPQHF.